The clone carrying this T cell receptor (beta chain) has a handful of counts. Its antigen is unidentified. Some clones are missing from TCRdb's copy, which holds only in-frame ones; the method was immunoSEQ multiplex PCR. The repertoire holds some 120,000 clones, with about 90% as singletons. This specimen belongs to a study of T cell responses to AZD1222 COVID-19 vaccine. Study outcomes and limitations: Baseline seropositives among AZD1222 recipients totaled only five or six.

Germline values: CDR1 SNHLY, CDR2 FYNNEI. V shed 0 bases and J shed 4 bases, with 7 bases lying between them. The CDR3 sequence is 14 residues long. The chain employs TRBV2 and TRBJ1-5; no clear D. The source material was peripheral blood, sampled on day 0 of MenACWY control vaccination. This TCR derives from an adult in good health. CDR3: CASSEATANQPQHF. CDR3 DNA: TGTGCCAGCAGTGAAGCGACGGCGAATCAGCCCCAGCATTTT.